This is a list of T cell receptor beta chains from one sample in a study of a mutant IDH1 vaccine in newly diagnosed glioma. This table comes from immunoSEQ multiplex PCR, and its TCRdb copy is limited to in-frame clones, with some not included. The profile covers over 80,000 clones, with around 90% appearing a single time and less than 0.65% taken by the ten largest. The sequenced sample was PBMCs, obtained from a glioma patient treated with radiotherapy, temozolomide or both. These receptors originate from a woman between 50 and 59 years old with glioma. The CDR3 runs from the conserved cysteine through the conserved F or W. D genes are given only for firm matches.

j_call: TRBJ1-5
v_call: TRBV28
d_call: NA
cdr3_nt: TGTGCCAGCAGGGTCCTGGCCGAGTCCCAGCATTTT
cdr3_aa: CASRVLAESQHF

j_call: TRBJ2-7
v_call: TRBV5-1
d_call: TRBD1
cdr3_nt: TGCGCCAGCAGCTTGGCCTCACCGGGACAGCCCTCCTACGAGCAGTACTTC
cdr3_aa: CASSLASPGQPSYEQYF

j_call: TRBJ1-2
v_call: TRBV4-1
d_call: NA
cdr3_nt: TGCGCCAGCAGCCGTAATGTAGAGAGTGATCGTCGGAGGGGAGGAAGTGGCTACACCTTC
cdr3_aa: CASSRNVESDRRRGGSGYTF

j_call: TRBJ1-2
v_call: TRBV7-2
d_call: NA
cdr3_nt: TGTGCCAGCAGCTTAGGGCAGGGATCAGGGGGCTACACCTTC
cdr3_aa: CASSLGQGSGGYTF

j_call: TRBJ1-1
v_call: TRBV10-2
d_call: NA
cdr3_nt: TGCGCCATCTCAGTGACGTTCAACACTGAAGCTTTCTTT
cdr3_aa: CAISVTFNTEAFF

j_call: TRBJ1-1
v_call: TRBV10-2
d_call: TRBD1
cdr3_nt: TGCGCCAGCAGTACCGGGACAGTGAACACTGAAGCTTTCTTT
cdr3_aa: CASSTGTVNTEAFF

j_call: TRBJ2-7
v_call: TRBV9
d_call: NA
cdr3_nt: TGTGCCAGCAGCGTAGCTGGGGCGGCGAACTACGAGCAGTACTTC
cdr3_aa: CASSVAGAANYEQYF

j_call: TRBJ2-2
v_call: TRBV4-2
d_call: TRBD2
cdr3_nt: TGTGCCAGCAGCCGCACTATAGCGGGAGTTCGGACCGGGGAGCTGTTTTTT
cdr3_aa: CASSRTIAGVRTGELFF

j_call: TRBJ2-7
v_call: TRBV10-3
d_call: TRBD2
cdr3_nt: TGTGCCATCAGTGGTTTCGGAGCGGGAGGGACCTACGAGCAGTACTTC
cdr3_aa: CAISGFGAGGTYEQYF

j_call: TRBJ2-3
v_call: TRBV30
d_call: TRBD1
cdr3_nt: TGTGCCTGGAGTGCTTCCGGGTGGGGACAGGGGATCCCAGATACGCAGTATTTT
cdr3_aa: CAWSASGWGQGIPDTQYF

j_call: TRBJ1-4
v_call: TRBV5-1
d_call: TRBD1
cdr3_nt: TGCGCCAGCAGCCCGGGACAGAATGAAAAACTGTTTTTT
cdr3_aa: CASSPGQNEKLFF

j_call: TRBJ2-1
v_call: TRBV28
d_call: TRBD2
cdr3_nt: TGTGCCAGCAGGCGCTTCCTAGCGGGAGACGAGCAGTTCTTC
cdr3_aa: CASRRFLAGDEQFF

j_call: TRBJ2-7
v_call: TRBV9
d_call: NA
cdr3_nt: TGTGCCAGCAGCGTAGCCAAGGGACCCTACGAGCAGTACTTC
cdr3_aa: CASSVAKGPYEQYF

j_call: TRBJ1-2
v_call: TRBV6-5
d_call: TRBD1
cdr3_nt: TGTGCCAGCAGTCTTAGAGGGACAGGGAACTATGGCTACACCTTC
cdr3_aa: CASSLRGTGNYGYTF

j_call: TRBJ2-2
v_call: TRBV19
d_call: NA
cdr3_nt: TGTGCCAGTAGTATTATGGCAGACCTCCCGGGGGAGCTGTTTTTT
cdr3_aa: CASSIMADLPGELFF

j_call: TRBJ1-1
v_call: TRBV6-1
d_call: NA
cdr3_nt: TGTGCCAGCAGTGAACGCCAGGGGCGAACGGCTGAAGCTTTCTTT
cdr3_aa: CASSERQGRTAEAFF

j_call: TRBJ2-7
v_call: TRBV5-8
d_call: TRBD1
cdr3_nt: TGTGCCAGCAGCGGCCCGAGACAGGGGGCCTACGAGCAGTACTTC
cdr3_aa: CASSGPRQGAYEQYF